Listed below are T cell receptor beta chains from one sample, sequenced in a study of shared T cell receptors in the human thymus. Some clones are missing from TCRdb's copy, which holds only in-frame ones; the method was immunoSEQ multiplex PCR. The sample includes 700,000 or so clones, over 75% of them seen just once. These data are also associated with another study on human thymus T cells.

Sequencing input: thymocytes. Every receptor here comes from a girl younger than two with a congenital heart defect. Both conserved end residues are part of each CDR3. The order of the fields is clone size, V gene, J gene, CDR3 protein. A row's size may be missing; if present it is once, few, many or a size class.

>-|TRBV15|TRBJ1-3
CATIDRGRSGNTIYF
>-|TRBV28|TRBJ2-3
CASSSRVLNNTQYF
>-|TRBV7-2|TRBJ2-1
CASSLAKSGGAYHYNEQFF
>-|TRBV4-1|TRBJ1-3
CASSQDLWDTEIGNTIYF
>-|TRBV27|TRBJ1-2
CASSLDRGIYGYTF
>-|TRBV13|TRBJ1-2
CASSLGRKGQGWNYGYTF
>-|TRBV14|TRBJ2-7
CASSQDTKRGEYSYEQYF
>-|TRBV25-1|TRBJ1-6
CASRSRQGDSPLHF
>-|TRBV7-3|TRBJ2-7
CASSPNRREQYF
>-|TRBV6-1|TRBJ1-5
CASISTRAQPQHF
>-|TRBV6-5|TRBJ2-3
CASSLRNDSNQYF
>-|TRBV27|TRBJ1-2
CASGWSYGYTF
>-|TRBV9|TRBJ2-3
CASSAQGGQTTDTQYF
>-|TRBV13|TRBJ1-2
CASSGRTGQWRSTDGYTF
>-|TRBV2|TRBJ2-5
CASSRNLFLEPPLQETQYF
>-|TRBV10-1|TRBJ2-3
CASSEQTTDTQYF
>few|TRBV10-3|TRBJ2-3
CAIKYVEPGQGKGPPTDTQYF
>-|TRBV4-1|TRBJ1-1
CASSQELGREAFF
>-|TRBV5-4|TRBJ1-3
CASSYSPGQGGGNTIYF
>-|TRBV28|TRBJ1-4
CASVRSATNEKLFF
>-|TRBV27|TRBJ2-1
CASSLSLLSPNEQFF
>once|TRBV7-2|TRBJ1-2
CASSLDLRDKFDGYTF
>-|TRBV6-6|TRBJ2-2
CATNWGGNTGELFF
>-|TRBV5-1|TRBJ1-2
CASTYRTVYGYTF
>-|TRBV14|TRBJ2-1
CASSGGSDNEQFF
>-|TRBV10-3|TRBJ2-7
CAISGRGTANYEQYF
>-|TRBV11-2|TRBJ1-1
CASSSGQLNTEAFF
>few|TRBV25-1|TRBJ2-2
CASRPGKGTGELFF
>-|TRBV6-1|TRBJ2-3
CASRAGGSADTQYF
>-|TRBV28|TRBJ2-7
CASSDPGQGPYEQYF
>-|TRBV6-5|TRBJ2-1
CASSYGRGLLDNEQFF
>once|TRBV28|TRBJ1-3
CASSFARDSGNTIYF
>-|TRBV2|TRBJ2-7
CASIPPGGPAEVYEQYF
>-|TRBV14|TRBJ2-3
CASSQGGRRDTDTQYF
>-|TRBV5-1|TRBJ2-7
CASRPRAAPGLSYEQYF
>-|TRBV5-1|TRBJ1-2
CASSNQAYYGYTF
>-|TRBV7-6|TRBJ2-1
CASSPTFPAYNEQFF
>few|TRBV15|TRBJ1-5
CATSRDRQPQHF
>-|TRBV4-1|TRBJ1-3
CASSLLQDSGNTIYF
>-|TRBV18|TRBJ1-4
CASSSGAHSATNEKLFF
>-|TRBV5-1|TRBJ1-1
CASRRDSYTEAFF
>once|TRBV7-2|TRBJ2-1
CASSPQAGYNEQFF
>-|TRBV20-1|TRBJ1-2
CSARDHYGYTF
>once|TRBV6-5|TRBJ2-4
CASSSPSGGPKNIQYF
>-|TRBV28|TRBJ1-1
CASSSGTGLEAFF
>-|TRBV7-9|TRBJ1-3
CASSLKIQDCAGNTIYF
>-|TRBV28|TRBJ1-5
CASSLAPGSRSNQPQHF
>once|TRBV19|TRBJ2-7
CATDPGGASYEQYF
>-|TRBV9|TRBJ2-5
CASTLGLAPETQYF
>few|TRBV2|TRBJ1-1
CASTKGQGAVMNTEAFF
>once|TRBV15|TRBJ1-4
CATSVAGGRGEKLFF
>-|TRBV18|TRBJ1-1
CASSPPQGRNTEAFF
>-|TRBV5-1|TRBJ2-5
CASSLGPTLGGFRSQYF